The clone carrying this TCR beta chain was recorded at least ten times. Each CDR3 protein gets one entry after TCRdb re-called the 5' RACE reads with MiXCR. Altogether approximately 34,000 distinct CDR3 sequences are present, about 11% being singletons, with the ten largest covering more than 10%. V lost 4 bases to trimming and J lost 4 bases; unmatched junction nucleotides: 10. This CDR3 contains 19 residues. The germline gives CDR1 SGHAT, CDR2 FQNNGV. This sample was taken from a study of T cells after yellow fever vaccination. The chain combines TRBV11-2 with TRBJ2-1, with 16 bases identical to TRBD2. The TCR comes from a man aged 18 to 30 who received the YFV17D yellow fever vaccine. Sequenced material: PBMCs, either bulk or a sorted T-cell subset (CD4+, CD8+, memory, or dextramer-sorted; not recorded which), taken around 15 days after the first yellow fever vaccination. The CDR3 bases are TGTGCCAGCAGCTCCGCCGTGGGACTAGCGGGGGGGGGTTACAATGAGCAGTTCTTC. This codes for CASSSAVGLAGGGYNEQFF.